The entry below gives a single T cell receptor (beta chain) sequence along with its context. The germline gives CDR1 SGHTA, CDR2 FQGNSA. The CDR3 length is 13 residues. The trim removed 4 bases at V and 4 bases at J, leaving 4 bases unmatched. In terms of age and location, participants ranged from roughly 18 to 100 years and lived in about 25 US areas. This entry comes from a study of blood T cell repertoires in COVID-19. Across the whole study: Sites across the United States, Italy and Spain contributed samples from acute and convalescent COVID-19. PBMCs, B-cell-depleted T cells, or T cells were the source of the cDNA or gDNA that made up the material.

In the original analysis: Reference gene primers were amplified, and this amplification served to estimate nucleated cell counts. Assay: immunoSEQ multiplex PCR; the TCRdb copy retains only in-frame clones and omits some. V, J and clone size are those of that table, while D and trimming were read from the DNA. The sample yields approximately 150,000 clones, approximately 86% seen once. The chain links TRBV7-2 to TRBJ2-7, with 7 bases identical to TRBD1. The sample comprised PBMCs or T cells enriched from blood (not recorded which). This TCR was sampled from a man in his fifties or sixties who had recovered from COVID-19. CDR3 nucleotide sequence: TGTGCCAGCAGCTCAGCAGGGGGATACGAGCAGTACTTC. This codes for CASSSAGGYEQYF.